This T cell receptor (beta chain) was recovered during a study of cytomegalovirus exposure and HLA in healthy donors. Study-wide context: The same platform was used for the 90 to 150 validation repertoires and the roughly 700 first-cohort repertoires, a later analysis reported. Study outcomes and limitations: Associated with cytomegalovirus, according to the listing, were about 160 TCR beta chains.

As regards this clone: Antigen unknown.

The method was immunoSEQ multiplex PCR; TCRdb's version includes in-frame clones alone and lacks a portion of them. This table holds 200,000 or so clones, about nine tenths found once. The roughly 120-subject validation cohort, separate from the roughly 670-subject first cohort, included the donors. V was pared by 2 bases and J by 7 bases, with 14 bases between. Germline values: CDR1 KGHSH, CDR2 LQKENI. This CDR3 is built from 14 residues. The chain couples TRBV18 to TRBJ1-2; D ambiguous. The TCR sequence derives from a woman aged 18-29 years in good health and CMV-seropositive. Source material: PBMCs. The CDR3 nucleotides read TGTGCCAGCTCACCATTGGAGGGAACCAGTGGCTACACCTTC. Its translation is CASSPLEGTSGYTF.